This record looks at one T cell receptor beta chain sequence and its context. Its antigen remains unknown. Authors' data handling: It was from CDR3 differences across clinicopathological groups that a distant-metastasis classifier for papillary thyroid cancer was built. TCRdb re-analyzed the PCR reads using MiXCR. TCRdb's processing, not the study's, gives the V and J calls here. The sample shows more than 15,000 clones, about 25% of them seen only once. Per germline, CDR1 GTSNPN and CDR2 SVGIG (reference sequence). V gave up 3 bases and J gave up 9 bases, with 17 bases separating them. The CDR3 is 13 residues long. The sample originates from a study of metastatic and nonmetastatic thyroid tumors. Study context: Repertoire data that came from the blood and tumor or nodule tissue of malignant and benign thyroid patients were compared. Study findings and constraints: Reportedly, malignant thyroid tumors had significantly higher TCR beta diversity than benign nodules, in blood and tumor.

Patients had received no treatment of any kind before thyroid surgery. This clonotype was sampled from a male donor with papillary thyroid cancer or a benign thyroid nodule (not recorded which). Some clones in this sample may be carry-over from other donors' samples. Material for sequencing was blood. This rearrangement joins TRBV30 to TRBJ1-2; D gene ambiguous. CDR3 coding DNA: TGTGCCTGGAGCCCCTCATGGGCGGATAGCTACACCTTC. This sequence encodes CAWSPSWADSYTF.